Shown below are 21 T cell receptor beta chains from a single sample sequenced in a study of blood T cell repertoires in COVID-19. Some clones are missing from TCRdb's copy, which holds only in-frame ones; the method was immunoSEQ multiplex PCR. The profile shows hundreds of thousands of clones, over 80% of them singletons. Sequenced sample: peripheral blood. The receptors here all came from a man aged 35 to 55 with acute or convalescent COVID-19.

This rearrangement joins TRBV12-5 to TRBJ1-1; the D is unclear. Looked up from germline, CDR1 is LGHNT and CDR2 is FRNRAP. The germline V and J ends were trimmed by 6 bases and 1 base, with 9 bases remaining between them. The length of the CDR3 is 13 residues. The CDR3 nucleotides are TGTGCTAGTGGACCCACACGGAACACTGAAGCTTTCTTT. Translating gives CASGPTRNTEAFF. Looking up the rest from reference TRBV12-5 and TRBJ1-1 gives the full variable domain: DARVTQTPRHKVTEMGQEVTMRCQPILGHNTVFWYRQTMMQGLELLAYFRNRAPLDDSGMPKDRFSAEMPDATLATLKIQPSEPRDSAVYFCASGPTRNTEAFFGQGTRLTVV.

The chain links TRBV3-1 (or the pseudogene TRBV3-2) to TRBJ2-5; tentatively, D is TRBD2 (5 bases). V was clipped by 4 bases and J by 4 bases, with 19 bases between them. CDR3 length: 16 amino acids. Germline values: CDR1 LGHDT, CDR2 YNNKEL (reference sequence). Here the CDR3 reads CASSPRVRSSRETQYF. The CDR3 DNA is TGTGCCAGCAGCCCCCGTGTCCGGTCTAGCCGAGAGACCCAGTACTTC.

The chain joins TRBV10-3 to TRBJ2-7; 11 positions match TRBD1. J lost 2 bases, V lost 4 bases, and 4 bases had no gene match. From germline, CDR1 is ENHRY and CDR2 SYGVKD. The CDR3 sequence is 15 residues long. Written as DNA, the CDR3 is TGTGCCATCAGTGCGCCGGGACAGGGGGCCTACGAGCAGTACTTC. As protein: CAISAPGQGAYEQYF.

The chain recombines TRBV19 with TRBJ1-1; TRBD1 might be the D (6 bases). CDR1 is LNHDA and CDR2 is SQIVND in the germline V gene (reference sequence). V lost 7 bases to trimming and J lost 5 bases, with 17 bases between them. The CDR3 runs 14 residues. CDR3 amino acids: CASTARGGGTEAFF. In DNA, the CDR3 is TGTGCCAGTACCGCGAGGGGGGGTGGAACTGAAGCTTTCTTT.

This chain uses TRBV5-4 with TRBJ1-2, with 7 bases fitting TRBD1. CDR3 size: 14 residues. The ends lost 2 bases at V and 3 bases at J; junction bases unmatched: 4. Looked up from germline, CDR1 is SGHNT and CDR2 is YYREEE (reference sequence). The DNA for the CDR3 is TGTGCCAGCAGCTTAACAGGGGATCACTATGGCTACACCTTC. It encodes CASSLTGDHYGYTF.

V gene TRBV2 combines with J gene TRBJ1-2, with 7 bases aligning to TRBD1. The CDR3 sequence is 14 residues long. Germline CDR1 SNHLY, CDR2 FYNNEI. Trimming took 4 bases from V and 0 from J; bases not matched to a gene: 2. CDR3 bases: TGTGCCAGCAGTGGAGACAGGGCTAACTATGGCTACACCTTC. Translated: CASSGDRANYGYTF.

This chain uses TRBV3-1 (or the pseudogene TRBV3-2) with TRBJ1-1, with D unclear. This CDR3 region has 13 residues. Trimming removed 1 base from V and 2 bases from J, with 5 bases in between. Per the germline V gene, CDR1 is LGHDT and CDR2 is YNNKEL (reference sequence). The DNA for the CDR3 is TGTGCCAGCAGCCAAGTGGCAAACACTGAAGCTTTCTTT. Amino acid sequence: CASSQVANTEAFF.

Only a few counts were recorded for this clone. The CDR3 DNA reads TGTGCCAGCAGTTCCGGGGACAGGGGAAATGGCTACACCTTC. The encoded protein is CASSSGDRGNGYTF. This chain joins TRBV6-1 and TRBJ1-2; 10 bases match TRBD1. The CDR3 is 14 residues long. J was trimmed by 6 bases and V by 5 bases; bases with no gene match: 6. CDR1 MNHNS and CDR2 SASEGT come from the germline V gene.

This chain links TRBV2 with TRBJ2-2; 10 nucleotides match TRBD1. This CDR3 region has 13 residues. The germline CDR1 and CDR2 sequences are SNHLY and FYNNEI. Losses at the gene ends were 7 bases for V and 6 bases for J; bases not matched to a gene: 2. The CDR3 spells CASTGQGAGELFF. CDR3 coding DNA: TGTGCCAGCACCGGACAGGGGGCCGGGGAGCTGTTTTTT.

The CDR3 DNA is TGTGCCAGCAGCCCTTGGGACAGACGAAATCAGCCCCAGCATTTT. Protein product: CASSPWDRRNQPQHF. J is TRBJ1-5 and V is TRBV5-6, with TRBD1 matching 7 bases. V was clipped by 4 bases and J by 4 bases; unmatched bases: 8. Germline assignment: CDR1 SGHDT and CDR2 YYEEEE. This CDR3 contains 15 residues.

This clone was picked up one time. J is TRBJ2-7 and V is TRBV5-8; 13 nucleotides align to TRBD2. The CDR3 has 14 amino acids. CDR1 is SGHTS, CDR2 YDEGEE, per germline. V gave up 5 bases and J gave up 5 bases; unmatched junction bases: 4. This CDR3 is CASRTTSGGNEQYF. In DNA form, the CDR3 reads TGTGCCAGCAGAACGACTAGCGGGGGGAACGAGCAGTACTTC.

This clone was seen once. The chain joins TRBV19 to TRBJ1-5; tentative D call: TRBD1 (6 bases). Germline V gene data show CDR1 as LNHDA and CDR2 as SQIVND (reference sequence). The V end lost 4 bases, the J end lost 1 base, and 11 bases lay between the germline ends. There are 15 residues in the CDR3. The CDR3 nucleotides read TGTGCCAGTAGTAGTATCAGGGGAAGCAATCAGCCCCAGCATTTT. Residues: CASSSIRGSNQPQHF.

The chain is built from TRBV10-3 and TRBJ1-4; TRBD1 aligns across 10 bases. CDR3 size: 15 residues. V was pared by 4 bases and J by 6 bases, with 5 bases of the junction left unmatched. The germline CDR1 and CDR2 sequences are ENHRY and SYGVKD. In nucleotides, the CDR3 is TGTGCCATCAGTGCGACCGGGACAGGGGATGAAAAACTGTTTTTT. Amino acids: CAISATGTGDEKLFF.

The gene calls are TRBV7-9 and TRBJ1-3; D may be TRBD1 (6 bases). Trimming removed 3 bases from V and 4 bases from J, with 19 bases in between. The CDR3 totals 17 residues. Germline CDR1 reads SEHNR; CDR2 reads FQNEAQ (reference sequence). CDR3 nucleotides: TGTGCCAGCAGCTTTGTGGGGGGGGCTTCATCCGGAAACACCATATATTTT. Amino acid sequence: CASSFVGGASSGNTIYF.

The rearrangement uses TRBV5-4 and TRBJ1-4, with a tentative D call TRBD1 (6 bases). V was shortened by 4 bases and J by 4 bases, with 8 bases between the two germline ends. CDR3 size: 13 residues. Germline V gene sequence: CDR1 SGHNT, CDR2 YYREEE (reference sequence). The CDR3 DNA sequence: TGTGCCAGCAGCATACAGGGTAATGAAAAACTGTTTTTT. The encoded protein is CASSIQGNEKLFF.

This clone has more than one count but fewer than ten. The V call is TRBV6-4, the J call TRBJ1-1; 8 bases agree with TRBD1. The germline gives CDR1 MRHNA, CDR2 SNTAGT. The CDR3 extends over 15 amino acids. V lost 3 bases and J lost 4; bases outside the gene matches: 7. CDR3 protein: CASSELPGGSTEAFF. The CDR3 region has the DNA TGTGCCAGCAGTGAGCTTCCAGGGGGCTCCACTGAAGCTTTCTTT.

The chain couples TRBV30 to TRBJ2-2; tentative D call: TRBD2 (5 bases). The V and J ends lost 1 base and 5 bases respectively, with 14 bases between them. This CDR3 spans 15 amino acids. Germline assignment: CDR1 GTSNPN and CDR2 SVGIG (reference sequence). The CDR3 bases are TGTGCCTGGAGTGGAGCGACTCGGGGTACCGGGGAGCTGTTTTTT. The encoded protein is CAWSGATRGTGELFF. Complete variable domain (other parts from reference TRBV30 and TRBJ2-2): SQTIHQWPATLVQPVGSPLSLECTVEGTSNPNLYWYRQAAGRGLQLLFYSVGIGQISSEVPQNLSASRPQDRQFILSSKKLLLSDSGFYLCAWSGATRGTGELFFGEGSRLTVL.

The chain has TRBV6-5 and TRBJ1-2, with D possibly TRBD1 on 5 matching bases. Trimming pared 8 bases from V and 5 bases from J, leaving 9 bases between. CDR1 and CDR2 (germline): MNHEY, SVGAGI. There are 11 residues in the CDR3. CDR3: CASHAGYGYTF. In DNA, the CDR3 is TGTGCCAGCCACGCAGGGTATGGCTACACCTTC.

The V call is TRBV7-9, the J call TRBJ2-5; 7 nucleotides match TRBD2. The V gene end was trimmed by 3 bases and the J gene end by 4 bases; junction bases not matched to a gene: 5. This CDR3 region has 14 residues. Looked up from germline, CDR1 is SEHNR and CDR2 is FQNEAQ (reference sequence). CDR3 nucleotide sequence: TGTGCCAGCAGCTTTACGTCGGGAGGAGAGACCCAGTACTTC. Translating it yields CASSFTSGGETQYF.

V is TRBV11-2 and J is TRBJ1-1, with TRBD1 identical over 7 bases. The CDR3 covers 15 residues. CDR1 is SGHAT and CDR2 is FQNNGV in the germline V gene. After removal of 6 bases from V and 1 base from J, the junction contained 8 bases not matched to a gene. The CDR3: CASRYSTGRNTEAFF. The CDR3 coding sequence is TGTGCCAGCAGATATTCGACAGGGCGGAACACTGAAGCTTTCTTT. The full variable domain, completed using reference TRBV11-2 and TRBJ1-1, is EAGVAQSPRYKIIEKRQSVAFWCNPISGHATLYWYQQILGQGPKLLIQFQNNGVVDDSQLPKDRFSAERLKGVDSTLKIQPAKLEDSAVYLCASRYSTGRNTEAFFGQGTRLTVV.

V and J are TRBV7-9 and TRBJ1-3, with a possible D match to TRBD1 (6 bases). Germline V gene data show CDR1 as SEHNR and CDR2 as FQNEAQ (reference sequence). V was cut by 2 bases and J by 2 bases, with 13 bases left in between. This CDR3 is built from 16 residues. The CDR3 region has the DNA TGTGCCAGCAGCTTAATGAACAGGGAGACTGGAAACACCATATATTTT. This encodes CASSLMNRETGNTIYF.